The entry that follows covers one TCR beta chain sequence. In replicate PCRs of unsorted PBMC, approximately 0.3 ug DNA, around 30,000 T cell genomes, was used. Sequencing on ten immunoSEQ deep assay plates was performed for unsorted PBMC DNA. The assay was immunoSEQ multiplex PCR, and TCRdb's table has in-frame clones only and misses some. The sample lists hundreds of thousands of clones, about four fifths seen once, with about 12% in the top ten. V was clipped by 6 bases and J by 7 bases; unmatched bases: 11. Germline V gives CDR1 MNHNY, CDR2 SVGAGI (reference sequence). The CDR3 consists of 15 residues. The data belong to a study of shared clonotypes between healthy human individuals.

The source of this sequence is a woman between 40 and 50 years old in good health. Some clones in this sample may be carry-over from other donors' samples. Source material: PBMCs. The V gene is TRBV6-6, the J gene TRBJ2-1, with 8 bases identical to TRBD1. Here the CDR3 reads CASSPPGQAGNEQFF. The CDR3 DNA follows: TGTGCCAGCAGCCCCCCGGGACAGGCCGGGAATGAGCAGTTCTTC.